A single sample gave rise to the 9 T cell receptor beta chains below, sequenced in a study of identical twins. One entry per CDR3 protein results from TCRdb running MiXCR on the 5' RACE reads. The table has approximately 700,000 distinct CDR3 sequences, 5.5% to 6.5% seen once. Sequenced input: naive T cells sorted from blood. These receptors were taken from a man younger than 35 in good health.

The chain employs TRBV27 and TRBJ2-2; D uncertain. In germline, CDR1 is MNHEY, CDR2 SMNVEV (reference sequence). The V and J ends lost 5 bases and 5 bases respectively, with 12 bases between them. The CDR3 runs to 14 residues. The CDR3 protein is CASSLYTRTGELFF. DNA of the CDR3: TGTGCCAGCAGTCTCTACACCCGTACCGGGGAGCTGTTTTTT.

This clonotype was found many times. The chain recombines TRBV5-1 with TRBJ2-1; 7 positions agree with TRBD1. With V trimmed by 2 bases and J by 8 bases, 1 base remained unmatched. Germline V gene lookup returns CDR1 SGHRS and CDR2 YFSETQ. The CDR3 consists of 12 residues. The CDR3 DNA reads as TGCGCCAGCAGCTTTCAGGGGGATGAGCAGTTCTTC. Translation: CASSFQGDEQFF.

The chain is built from TRBV12-3 or TRBV12-4 and TRBJ2-7; D is possibly TRBD1 (5 bases). The germline V and J ends were trimmed by 7 bases and 4 bases, with 5 bases remaining between them. This CDR3 has 10 residues. This CDR3 is CASKGYEQYF. The CDR3 bases are TGTGCCAGCAAGGGGTACGAGCAGTACTTC.

This clonotype appeared a few times. V is TRBV4-1 and J is TRBJ2-1; D may match TRBD1 or TRBD2 (6 bases each). The V and J ends lost 4 bases and 7 bases respectively, with 17 bases between them. The CDR3 contains 15 residues. Germline V lookup: CDR1 MGHRA, CDR2 YSYEKL. The CDR3 nucleotides read TGCGCCAGCAGCCTCCTTGGGGGGCGCATGAATGAGCAGTTCTTC. This translates into CASSLLGGRMNEQFF.

This clonotype was observed at least ten times. The rearrangement uses TRBV5-1 and TRBJ2-3; 8 positions agree with TRBD2. V was clipped by 2 bases and J by 4 bases; unmatched bases: 3. The CDR3 covers 14 residues. CDR1 is SGHRS, CDR2 YFSETQ, per germline. The CDR3 loop reads CASSFRLAPDTQYF. CDR3 DNA: TGCGCCAGCAGCTTTCGACTAGCGCCAGATACGCAGTATTTT.

This clonotype has a count of ten or more. The genes are TRBV28 and TRBJ1-2; D might be TRBD1 (5 bases). Germline CDR1 and CDR2: MDHEN and SYDVKM. Trimming pared 3 bases from V and 6 bases from J, leaving 11 bases between. The CDR3 has 13 residues. CDR3 in amino acids: CASSLQGSNGYTF. DNA for the CDR3: TGTGCCAGCAGTTTGCAGGGAAGTAATGGCTACACCTTC.

This clonotype was picked up many times. V is TRBV4-3 and J is TRBJ2-7, with D perhaps matching TRBD1 (6 bases). V was shortened by 1 base and J by 3 bases, with 13 bases between the two germline ends. The CDR3 has 15 residues. Per germline, CDR1 LGHNA and CDR2 YSLEER. In DNA, the CDR3 is TGCGCCAGCAGCCAAGCTACAGGGAGTTACTACGAGCAGTACTTC. Protein sequence: CASSQATGSYYEQYF.

This clonotype has just a few counts. As DNA, the CDR3 is TGCAGCGTTGGGGGGCAAGCGGGAATAACGGATACGCAGTATTTT. As protein: CSVGGQAGITDTQYF. The rearrangement links TRBV29-1 to TRBJ2-3, with D maybe TRBD2 (7 bases). Germline values: CDR1 SQVTM, CDR2 ANQGSEA. This CDR3 has 15 amino acids. The ends were cut back, 4 bases at V and 6 bases at J, with 20 bases in the middle.

This chain joins TRBV7-2 and TRBJ2-5; D is possibly TRBD1 (6 bases). Deletions cut 1 base from V and 7 bases from J, with 19 bases between. This CDR3 has 16 residues. Germline CDR1 reads SGHTA; CDR2 reads FQGNSA. The CDR3 DNA reads TGTGCCAGCAGCTTAGAGGGGGACCCGAGGGGGAGGACCCAGTACTTC. It translates to CASSLEGDPRGRTQYF.